Detailed here is one TCR beta chain. Antigen specificity is unknown. These data are taken from a study of T cell responses to AZD1222 COVID-19 vaccine. Overall study findings and caveats: After two AZD1222 doses, spike-specific TCR breadth and depth rose versus day 0. Close to half of all spike-specific TCRs reportedly target regions of the variants that are unmutated. There were mostly white British donors and more females than males, and clonal diversity was possibly underestimated.

The CDR3 is 15 amino acids. The V end was cut by 3 bases, the J end by 1 base, with 7 bases between. CDR1 MNHEY and CDR2 SMNVEV come from the germline V gene (reference sequence). The data were produced by immunoSEQ multiplex PCR, yet TCRdb's version contains in-frame clones alone and is incomplete. This sample yields about 110,000 clones, of which around 90% are seen a single time; approximately 4% belongs to the top ten. V gene TRBV27 combines with J gene TRBJ2-6, with D unresolved. The sequencing here drew on peripheral blood, taken on day 0 of AZD1222 vaccination. This receptor was taken from an adult in good health. The CDR3 reads CASSFLGSGANVLTF. The CDR3 region has the DNA TGTGCCAGCAGTTTCCTGGGGTCTGGGGCCAACGTCCTGACTTTC.